The 10 T cell receptor beta chains in this list originate from one sample, sequenced in a study of T cells in Graves' hyperthyroidism and ophthalmopathy. Amplification targeted TCR beta CDR3 regions from RNA transcripts. The study used the HTBI primer set for a first-round RT-PCR of the TCR CDR3. TCRdb recomputed calls from the multiplex PCR reads with MiXCR, one row per CDR3 protein. The table records roughly 720,000 distinct CDR3 sequences, about 18% of them present only once. Source material: blood. The receptors were sampled from a man aged 45-65 years with Graves' hyperthyroidism.

The rearrangement joins TRBV28 to TRBJ2-4; tentative D call: TRBD1 (6 bases). Trimming removed 8 bases at V and 3 bases at J, with 11 bases between. The CDR3 is 13 amino acids. Germline V gene sequence: CDR1 MDHEN, CDR2 SYDVKM. Written as DNA, the CDR3 is TGTGCCAGCTCCCCAGGGGTCAAAAACATTCAGTACTTC. Protein product: CASSPGVKNIQYF.

Many counts were recorded for this clonotype. This chain joins TRBV24-1 and TRBJ2-7; no definite D call. There are 14 residues in the CDR3. Germline V lookup: CDR1 KGHDR, CDR2 SFDVKD. Trimming took 4 bases from V and 5 from J, leaving 14 bases between them. The CDR3 loop reads CATSESLFIHEQYF. CDR3 DNA sequence: TGTGCCACCAGTGAGTCTCTTTTCATTCACGAGCAGTACTTC.

This clonotype was observed a few times. The chain links TRBV7-9 to TRBJ2-6; D may be TRBD1 (6 bases). Trimming removed 1 base at V and 0 bases at J, with 10 bases between. CDR1 is SEHNR and CDR2 is FQNEAQ in the germline V gene (reference sequence). This CDR3 region has 17 residues. CDR3 sequence: CASSLGQGISGANVLTF. CDR3 coding DNA: TGTGCCAGCAGCTTAGGGCAGGGGATCTCTGGGGCCAACGTCCTGACTTTC.

This clonotype was observed at least ten times. The V gene is TRBV18, the J gene TRBJ2-5; 8 nucleotides line up with TRBD1. The CDR3 is 14 amino acids. Germline loops: CDR1 KGHSH, CDR2 LQKENI. V shed 8 bases and J 2 bases; nucleotides not matched to a gene: 7. CDR3 residues: CASSLGQVQETQYF. In DNA form, the CDR3 reads TGTGCCAGCAGCTTGGGACAGGTACAAGAGACCCAGTACTTC.

As for this clonotype: At one end the junction does not follow the germline gene, possibly because of a read error. This chain connects TRBV27 to TRBJ2-1; 11 positions match TRBD2. The CDR3 covers 15 residues. Germline V gene lookup returns CDR1 MNHEY and CDR2 SMNVEV (reference sequence). CDR3 in DNA: TGTGCCAGCAGTTCCCTAGCGGGAGGCTACAGTGAGCAGTTCTTC. Its protein is CASSSLAGGYSEQFF.

Ten or more counts support this clonotype. Since no conserved phenylalanine or tryptophan closes the CDR3, a read error is the likely cause. The genes are TRBV28 and TRBJ2-7; D may be TRBD1 (5 bases). Trimming cost V 4 bases and J 2 bases, with 9 bases left between them. CDR1 and CDR2 from the germline V gene are MDHEN and SYDVKM. The CDR3 length is 13 residues. The CDR3 DNA follows: TGTGCCAGCAGTTCCAGGGTCCCCTACGAGCAGTACCTC. Translation gives CASSSRVPYEQYL.

The table lists this clonotype with a few counts. V usage is TRBV20-1 and J usage is TRBJ1-2; D is possibly TRBD1 (5 bases). There are 17 residues in the CDR3. V was shortened by 6 bases and J by 3 bases, with 26 bases between the two germline ends. Germline V gene lookup returns CDR1 DFQATT and CDR2 SNEGSKA (reference sequence). This CDR3 reads CSATEGALFMRDYGYTF. The CDR3 DNA reads as TGCAGTGCGACCGAAGGGGCACTTTTCATGCGGGACTATGGCTACACCTTC.

A few counts support this clonotype. The rearrangement uses TRBV24-1 and TRBJ1-1, with TRBD1 matching over 7 bases. This CDR3 contains 16 residues. CDR1 is KGHDR and CDR2 is SFDVKD in the germline V gene. The V and J ends lost 3 bases and 3 bases, in that order; junction bases with no gene match: 9. CDR3 protein: CATSDPRLTGDTEAFF. The CDR3 nucleotides read TGTGCCACCAGTGATCCACGCCTCACAGGGGACACTGAAGCTTTCTTT.

This sequence joins TRBV9 and TRBJ2-1; 7 positions match TRBD2. The trim removed 3 bases at V and 3 bases at J, leaving 3 bases unmatched. Germline assignment: CDR1 SGDLS and CDR2 YYNGEE. The CDR3 contains 14 residues. The DNA for the CDR3 is TGTGCCAGCAGCGCTAGCGGCCTCTACAATGAGCAGTTCTTC. This sequence encodes CASSASGLYNEQFF. The full variable domain, its missing parts supplied by reference TRBV9 and TRBJ2-1, is DSGVTQTPKHLITATGQRVTLRCSPRSGDLSVYWYQQSLDQGLQFLIQYYNGEERAKGNILERFSAQQFPDLHSELNLSSLELGDSALYFCASSASGLYNEQFFGPGTRLTVL.

This clonotype was seen many times. The chain combines TRBV7-9 with TRBJ2-1; 7 bases map to TRBD2. The CDR3 loop spans 15 amino acids. V lost 5 bases to trimming and J lost 3 bases; unmatched junction nucleotides: 7. Germline V gene sequence: CDR1 SEHNR, CDR2 FQNEAQ (reference sequence). The CDR3 protein is CASSPLARDYNEQFF. The CDR3 bases are TGTGCCAGCAGCCCACTAGCGCGTGACTACAATGAGCAGTTCTTC.